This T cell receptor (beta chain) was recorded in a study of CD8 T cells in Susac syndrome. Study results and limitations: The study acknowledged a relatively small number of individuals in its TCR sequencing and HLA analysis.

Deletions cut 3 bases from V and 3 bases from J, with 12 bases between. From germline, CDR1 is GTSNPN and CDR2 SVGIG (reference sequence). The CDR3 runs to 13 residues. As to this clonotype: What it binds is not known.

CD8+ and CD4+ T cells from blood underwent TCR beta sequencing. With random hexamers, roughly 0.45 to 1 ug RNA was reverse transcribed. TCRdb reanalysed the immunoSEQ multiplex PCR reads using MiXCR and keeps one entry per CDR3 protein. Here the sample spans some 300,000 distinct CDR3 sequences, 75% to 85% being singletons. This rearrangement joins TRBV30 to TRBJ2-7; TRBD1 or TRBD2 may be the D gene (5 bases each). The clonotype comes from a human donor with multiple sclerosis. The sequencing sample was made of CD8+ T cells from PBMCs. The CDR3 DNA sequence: TGTGCCTGGAGCCCTGTGGGGGACTACGAGCAGTACTTC. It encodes CAWSPVGDYEQYF.